This is a list of T cell receptor beta chains from one sample in a study of shared clonotypes between healthy human individuals. Method: immunoSEQ multiplex PCR; TCRdb's copy keeps in-frame clones and lacks some. The sample contains hundreds of thousands of clones, roughly 80% of which appear only once. The specimen sequenced was PBMCs. Every receptor here comes from a woman between 35 and 50 years old in good health. Some clones in this sample may be carry-over from other donors' samples. Each CDR3 is given with its conserved first and last residue. D genes are given only for firm matches. Size is stated for part of the rows, as once, few or many counts, or as a class when the clone is expanded.

V gene: TRBV21-1; J gene: TRBJ2-7; clone size: few; D gene: .; CDR3 protein: CASSKGSGTSGADSYEQYF; CDR3 DNA: TGTGCCAGCAGCAAAGGAAGTGGGACTAGCGGGGCAGATTCCTACGAGCAGTACTTC
V gene: TRBV6-1; J gene: TRBJ2-1; clone size: .; D gene: .; CDR3 protein: CASSNREDEQFF; CDR3 DNA: TGTGCCAGCAGTAACAGGGAGGATGAGCAGTTCTTC
V gene: TRBV28; J gene: TRBJ2-6; clone size: .; D gene: .; CDR3 protein: CATSQGGISGANVLTF; CDR3 DNA: TGTGCCACCTCACAGGGGGGGATCTCTGGGGCCAACGTCCTGACTTTC
V gene: TRBV5-1; J gene: TRBJ2-7; clone size: .; D gene: TRBD2; CDR3 protein: CASSGPLREGSGEQYF; CDR3 DNA: TGCGCCAGCAGCGGACCACTGCGGGAGGGGTCGGGCGAGCAGTACTTC
V gene: TRBV11-2; J gene: TRBJ1-5; clone size: .; D gene: .; CDR3 protein: CASRRSLSNQPQHF; CDR3 DNA: TGTGCCAGCAGGCGATCACTTAGCAATCAGCCCCAGCATTTT
V gene: TRBV9; J gene: TRBJ1-4; clone size: .; D gene: .; CDR3 protein: CASSVATGEKLFF; CDR3 DNA: TGTGCCAGCAGCGTAGCTACAGGTGAAAAACTGTTTTTT
V gene: TRBV6-5; J gene: TRBJ2-5; clone size: .; D gene: TRBD2; CDR3 protein: CASGAGGVRETQYF; CDR3 DNA: TGTGCCAGCGGAGCGGGAGGGGTGCGAGAGACCCAGTACTTC
V gene: TRBV27; J gene: TRBJ2-7; clone size: many; D gene: TRBD2; CDR3 protein: CASSFVAGGLSYEQYF; CDR3 DNA: TGTGCCAGCAGTTTCGTGGCGGGAGGACTCTCCTACGAGCAGTACTTC
V gene: TRBV28; J gene: TRBJ1-1; clone size: many; D gene: .; CDR3 protein: CASPPPGARTEAFF; CDR3 DNA: TGTGCCAGCCCACCCCCCGGGGCCAGGACTGAAGCTTTCTTT
V gene: TRBV9; J gene: TRBJ2-5; clone size: .; D gene: .; CDR3 protein: CASSVGLQETQYF; CDR3 DNA: TGTGCCAGCAGCGTAGGATTGCAAGAGACCCAGTACTTC
V gene: TRBV7-9; J gene: TRBJ2-5; clone size: once; D gene: .; CDR3 protein: CASSLGKRIGETQYF; CDR3 DNA: TGTGCCAGCAGCTTAGGGAAGCGGATAGGGGAGACCCAGTACTTC
V gene: TRBV28; J gene: TRBJ1-3; clone size: .; D gene: .; CDR3 protein: CASTAGLSSGNTIYF; CDR3 DNA: TGTGCCAGCACCGCAGGGCTGAGCTCTGGAAACACCATATATTTT
V gene: TRBV5-1; J gene: TRBJ2-7; clone size: .; D gene: .; CDR3 protein: CASSFQGAGEQYF; CDR3 DNA: TGCGCCAGCAGCTTCCAGGGAGCCGGCGAGCAGTACTTC
V gene: TRBV4-2; J gene: TRBJ2-5; clone size: .; D gene: .; CDR3 protein: CASSQDPAAQETQYF; CDR3 DNA: TGTGCCAGCAGCCAGGACCCAGCGGCACAAGAGACCCAGTACTTC
V gene: TRBV6-1; J gene: TRBJ2-7; clone size: .; D gene: .; CDR3 protein: CASRGRTGYSYEQYF; CDR3 DNA: TGTGCCAGCAGAGGGAGGACAGGCTACTCCTACGAGCAGTACTTC
V gene: TRBV11-2; J gene: TRBJ2-7; clone size: .; D gene: .; CDR3 protein: CASSPRAYEQYF; CDR3 DNA: TGTGCCAGCAGCCCCAGGGCCTACGAGCAGTACTTC
V gene: TRBV9; J gene: TRBJ1-1; clone size: .; D gene: .; CDR3 protein: CASSVVGDSNTEAFF; CDR3 DNA: TGTGCCAGCAGCGTAGTAGGTGATTCGAACACTGAAGCTTTCTTT
V gene: TRBV2; J gene: TRBJ1-2; clone size: .; D gene: .; CDR3 protein: CASSGDIGGYTF; CDR3 DNA: TGTGCCAGCAGTGGGGACATTGGTGGCTACACCTTC
V gene: TRBV21-1; J gene: TRBJ2-7; clone size: .; D gene: .; CDR3 protein: CASSIGGGYEQYF; CDR3 DNA: TGTGCCAGCAGCATCGGAGGAGGATACGAGCAGTACTTC
V gene: TRBV5-4; J gene: TRBJ2-2; clone size: .; D gene: .; CDR3 protein: CASSLDGGRDTGELFF; CDR3 DNA: TGTGCCAGCAGCTTAGATGGGGGCAGGGACACCGGGGAGCTGTTTTTT
V gene: TRBV10-3; J gene: TRBJ1-1; clone size: once; D gene: .; CDR3 protein: CAITGGTGTEAFF; CDR3 DNA: TGTGCCATCACCGGGGGGACCGGGACAGAAGCTTTCTTT
V gene: TRBV19; J gene: TRBJ2-5; clone size: .; D gene: .; CDR3 protein: CASSKIQETQYF; CDR3 DNA: TGTGCCAGTAGCAAAATCCAAGAGACCCAGTACTTC
V gene: TRBV5-4; J gene: TRBJ2-1; clone size: .; D gene: TRBD2; CDR3 protein: CASSLRMGEGNNEQFF; CDR3 DNA: TGTGCCAGCAGCTTGCGGATGGGGGAGGGAAACAATGAGCAGTTCTTC
V gene: TRBV7-9; J gene: TRBJ2-3; clone size: once; D gene: TRBD2; CDR3 protein: CASSLAAGAGDTQYF; CDR3 DNA: TGTGCCAGCAGCTTAGCTGCGGGAGCCGGGGATACGCAGTATTTT
V gene: TRBV6-6; J gene: TRBJ1-4; clone size: .; D gene: .; CDR3 protein: CASSPQTAEKLFF; CDR3 DNA: TGTGCCAGCAGCCCCCAGACGGCCGAAAAACTGTTTTTT
V gene: TRBV7-2; J gene: TRBJ2-7; clone size: .; D gene: TRBD1; CDR3 protein: CASSLQGQGAYEQYF; CDR3 DNA: TGTGCCAGCAGCTTACAGGGACAGGGCGCCTACGAGCAGTACTTC
V gene: TRBV5-1; J gene: TRBJ2-7; clone size: few; D gene: .; CDR3 protein: CASSLGRPEPDHPRHLIYEQYF; CDR3 DNA: TGCGCCAGCAGCTTGGGTCGGCCCGAACCGGACCATCCTAGGCACCTTATCTACGAGCAGTACTTC
V gene: TRBV2; J gene: TRBJ2-1; clone size: .; D gene: .; CDR3 protein: CASIATQVYNEQFF; CDR3 DNA: TGTGCCAGCATAGCAACCCAGGTATACAATGAGCAGTTCTTC
V gene: TRBV28; J gene: TRBJ2-3; clone size: .; D gene: .; CDR3 protein: CASSLRRPARDTQYF; CDR3 DNA: TGTGCCAGCAGTTTAAGACGTCCCGCCCGAGATACGCAGTATTTT
V gene: TRBV7-9; J gene: TRBJ2-1; clone size: .; D gene: TRBD1; CDR3 protein: CASSSGQGVGQFF; CDR3 DNA: TGTGCCAGCAGCTCGGGACAGGGAGTGGGGCAGTTCTTC
V gene: TRBV30; J gene: TRBJ2-1; clone size: .; D gene: TRBD2; CDR3 protein: CAWRGRTSGSEFF; CDR3 DNA: TGTGCCTGGAGGGGACGGACTAGCGGGAGTGAGTTCTTC
V gene: TRBV6-1; J gene: TRBJ2-1; clone size: .; D gene: TRBD1; CDR3 protein: CAGTAGTAYNEQFF; CDR3 DNA: TGTGCCGGTACAGCCGGGACAGCCTACAATGAGCAGTTCTTC
V gene: TRBV9; J gene: TRBJ1-1; clone size: .; D gene: .; CDR3 protein: CASSTGTLGFEAFF; CDR3 DNA: TGTGCCAGCAGCACCGGGACATTGGGCTTTGAAGCTTTCTTT
V gene: TRBV7-6; J gene: TRBJ2-5; clone size: once; D gene: .; CDR3 protein: CASSLAPRETQYF; CDR3 DNA: TGTGCCAGCAGCTTAGCGCCTAGGGAGACCCAGTACTTC
V gene: TRBV5-5; J gene: TRBJ1-5; clone size: .; D gene: .; CDR3 protein: CASSLNYPSNQPQHF; CDR3 DNA: TGTGCCAGCAGCTTGAACTACCCTAGCAATCAGCCCCAGCATTTT
V gene: TRBV19; J gene: TRBJ2-7; clone size: .; D gene: TRBD1; CDR3 protein: CASRQWGQGSHEQYF; CDR3 DNA: TGTGCCAGTAGACAATGGGGACAGGGGTCCCACGAGCAGTACTTC
V gene: TRBV5-1; J gene: TRBJ2-7; clone size: .; D gene: .; CDR3 protein: CASQRADGGYEQYF; CDR3 DNA: TGCGCCAGCCAGAGGGCAGACGGGGGCTACGAGCAGTACTTC
V gene: TRBV7-9; J gene: TRBJ1-1; clone size: .; D gene: .; CDR3 protein: CASSRTMNTEAFF; CDR3 DNA: TGTGCCAGCAGTCGTACCATGAACACTGAAGCTTTCTTT
V gene: TRBV5-4; J gene: TRBJ2-2; clone size: .; D gene: .; CDR3 protein: CASSPGTANTGELFF; CDR3 DNA: TGTGCCAGCAGCCCCGGGACCGCGAACACCGGGGAGCTGTTTTTT
V gene: TRBV9; J gene: TRBJ2-2; clone size: .; D gene: .; CDR3 protein: CASSALNTGELFF; CDR3 DNA: TGTGCCAGCAGCGCGCTAAACACCGGGGAGCTGTTTTTT
V gene: TRBV27; J gene: TRBJ1-1; clone size: .; D gene: .; CDR3 protein: CASSFSGWNEAFF; CDR3 DNA: TGTGCCAGCAGTTTTTCGGGTTGGAATGAAGCTTTCTTT
V gene: TRBV4-3; J gene: TRBJ2-7; clone size: .; D gene: .; CDR3 protein: CASSQDIQGLEQYF; CDR3 DNA: TGCGCCAGCAGCCAAGATATTCAGGGGCTCGAGCAGTACTTC
V gene: TRBV21-1; J gene: TRBJ2-2; clone size: .; D gene: .; CDR3 protein: CASSKGGTSGRWANTGELFF; CDR3 DNA: TGTGCCAGCAGCAAAGGGGGGACTAGCGGGAGGTGGGCGAACACCGGGGAGCTGTTTTTT
V gene: TRBV7-8; J gene: TRBJ2-7; clone size: .; D gene: TRBD1; CDR3 protein: CASSLPTGSYEQYF; CDR3 DNA: TGTGCCAGCAGCCTCCCGACAGGGAGCTACGAGCAGTACTTC
V gene: TRBV7-3; J gene: TRBJ2-1; clone size: .; D gene: .; CDR3 protein: CASSLRAVRAGALFF; CDR3 DNA: TGTGCCAGCAGCTTAAGGGCAGTGAGGGCCGGAGCTCTGTTCTTC
V gene: TRBV5-6; J gene: TRBJ2-1; clone size: .; D gene: TRBD2; CDR3 protein: CASSPLAGLSNEQFF; CDR3 DNA: TGTGCCAGCAGCCCTTTAGCGGGACTCAGCAATGAGCAGTTCTTC
V gene: TRBV4-1; J gene: TRBJ2-5; clone size: .; D gene: .; CDR3 protein: CASSQDRTTGQETQYF; CDR3 DNA: TGCGCCAGCAGCCAAGATCGGACCACAGGGCAAGAGACCCAGTACTTC
V gene: TRBV2; J gene: TRBJ2-7; clone size: .; D gene: TRBD1; CDR3 protein: CASCDRAYEQYF; CDR3 DNA: TGTGCCAGCTGCGACAGGGCCTACGAGCAGTACTTC
V gene: TRBV5-4; J gene: TRBJ2-7; clone size: .; D gene: TRBD1; CDR3 protein: CASSLTGGAEQYF; CDR3 DNA: TGTGCCAGCAGCTTGACAGGGGGCGCCGAGCAGTACTTC
V gene: TRBV27; J gene: TRBJ1-2; clone size: .; D gene: .; CDR3 protein: CASGLQGGTFGYTF; CDR3 DNA: TGTGCCAGCGGCCTCCAAGGAGGGACTTTTGGCTACACCTTC
V gene: TRBV2; J gene: TRBJ1-1; clone size: .; D gene: .; CDR3 protein: CASLEVNTEAFF; CDR3 DNA: TGTGCCAGCTTAGAGGTGAACACTGAAGCTTTCTTT
V gene: TRBV9; J gene: TRBJ2-1; clone size: .; D gene: TRBD2; CDR3 protein: CASSDSGGIYNEQFF; CDR3 DNA: TGTGCCAGCAGCGACAGCGGGGGGATCTACAATGAGCAGTTCTTC
V gene: TRBV5-8; J gene: TRBJ1-5; clone size: .; D gene: .; CDR3 protein: CASSLQGFDQPQHF; CDR3 DNA: TGTGCCAGCAGCCTACAAGGGTTCGATCAGCCCCAGCATTTT
V gene: TRBV27; J gene: TRBJ1-2; clone size: .; D gene: .; CDR3 protein: CASSPRAGLYGYTF; CDR3 DNA: TGTGCCAGCAGCCCCCGGGCAGGGCTCTATGGCTACACCTTC
V gene: TRBV27; J gene: TRBJ2-5; clone size: .; D gene: TRBD1; CDR3 protein: CASSYAGQGEETQYF; CDR3 DNA: TGTGCCAGCAGCTACGCGGGACAGGGAGAGGAGACCCAGTACTTC
V gene: TRBV29-1; J gene: TRBJ1-2; clone size: few; D gene: .; CDR3 protein: CSVDASGGYTF; CDR3 DNA: TGCAGCGTTGACGCCTCGGGAGGCTACACCTTC
V gene: TRBV5-4; J gene: TRBJ2-2; clone size: .; D gene: .; CDR3 protein: CASIPDSGWGGELFF; CDR3 DNA: TGTGCCAGCATCCCGGATAGTGGGTGGGGCGGGGAGCTGTTTTTT
V gene: TRBV30; J gene: TRBJ2-3; clone size: .; D gene: .; CDR3 protein: CAWSSGDSTDTQYF; CDR3 DNA: TGTGCCTGGAGTTCGGGGGACAGCACAGATACGCAGTATTTT
V gene: TRBV29-1; J gene: TRBJ2-1; clone size: .; D gene: TRBD2; CDR3 protein: CSVEEFGLAGRDEQFF; CDR3 DNA: TGCAGCGTTGAAGAGTTCGGACTAGCGGGAAGGGATGAGCAGTTCTTC